This T cell receptor beta chain came from a study of cytomegalovirus exposure and HLA in healthy donors (dated by TCRdb to the late 2010s). At the level of the whole study: In an earlier analysis of 587 of the donors, about 270 Gb of sequence data and 90 million to 120 million unique TCR beta sequences from 180 million or so T cells were reported. Around 320 gigabases of sequencing data and approximately 85 million unique TCR sequences were included in an early release covering several hundred HLA-typed donors. The genetic ancestry cluster associated with self-reported Caucasian donors included about 84% of the roughly 400 genotyped donors. The study aimed to test whether cataloging public T cell receptors could reveal signatures of past pathogen exposure. The study used immunosequencing to profile the T cell repertoires of some 600 subjects and linked those repertoires to cytomegalovirus serostatus. In addition to the first cohort of 500 to 850 subjects, a separate validation cohort of 120 different subjects was used. To predict cytomegalovirus infection status, the study combined high-throughput TCR immunosequencing, statistical association of individual TCRs with disease status, and machine learning. A later analysis re-analyzed previously published TCR beta repertoires from 660 or so donors and added high-resolution HLA genotyping to study TCR occurrence patterns. Rather than using new phenotypic data, the later analysis identified candidate immune exposures from TCR beta sequences and from how often those sequences occurred across donors. An earlier analysis of fewer than 750 of the donors used high-throughput TCR beta sequencing to judge whether each TCR beta V gene segment behaved as functional or pseudogenic. Donor age, sex, ethnicity and CMV serostatus were collected together with the repertoire data. In a later genetic analysis, genome-wide SNP genotypes for about three fifths of the roughly 670 donors were used, and that subset was treated as a discovery cohort. Every discovery cohort repertoire had been produced on one sequencing platform. HLA typing covered class I and class II loci at four-digit resolution. Typing coverage varied by locus: about 629-640 donors for A, B, C, DRB1 and DQB1; approximately 500 for DQA1; over 600 for DPA1; 400 to 480 for DPB1. Roughly 5 DR-DQ haplotypes were handled as single units for association and clustering, since linkage in the cohort was strong. On average, roughly 250,000 unique TCR beta nucleotide sequences were sequenced per donor among some 430 genotyped donors of the cohort, with 15% to 20% of those sequences being non-productive.

The paper as a whole reports these results and caveats: In a later analysis, TCR association rates were found to vary across HLA loci, with the most associated TCRs seen for DRB1 alleles and the fewest for HLA-C alleles. Some IMGT-functional V segments, including TRBV6-2 and TRBV6-3, could not be distinguished by the 87-base-pair reads and were therefore excluded. While some public TCRs were present in many individuals, most TCR sequences turned up only very rarely across donors. According to a later analysis, parvovirus B19, influenza, CMV and Epstein-Barr virus appeared linked to several top co-occurrence clusters. A further reported finding was that TCR beta sequences accurately predicted the HLA-A and HLA-B alleles for most subjects in the first cohort. In a later analysis, some 18,000 TCR beta sequences were associated with specific HLA alleles at a false discovery rate of 0.05. In a later analysis, HLA-associated TCR beta chains were found to be more clonally expanded and to have lower generation probabilities than equally common non-associated chains. Because HLA typing was missing for some donors at each locus, association tests included only the typed subset. In a later genetic analysis, fewer N-insertions in productive TCRs were reported among donors in an Asian-associated ancestry cluster than the roughly 640-donor mean. Cytomegalovirus status was reported to be diagnosed by the classifier with high specificity and sensitivity in both the original and validation cohorts. An earlier analysis of around 500 of the donors showed that most TCR beta V segments appeared in productive rearrangements either about 87% or about 30% of the time, which broadly matched IMGT annotations. CMV serostatus was the only immune exposure information available for the cohort. It was suggested by the authors that the approach could potentially be generalized to other disease states and immunological phenotypes. Because counts were too low, about 18 rarely observed V segments, including chromosome 9 orphons, were excluded from the earlier analysis of about 500 of the donors. Linkage disequilibrium might explain the correlated functional status among segregating V segments, but an unknown experimental factor could not be excluded. A later analysis found that most CMV-associated TCR beta chains appeared HLA-restricted, with HLA associations seemingly driven largely by CMV exposure. This cohort had only TCR beta chains sequenced, and the lack of alpha or paired-chain data limited which features could be detected. A total of 150 to 200 TCR beta chains were listed by the study as associated with cytomegalovirus. In vitro tests confirmed that a few of the cytomegalovirus-associated TCR beta chains recognize cytomegalovirus antigens. Sequencing depth was assumed to be roughly uniform across donors in the presence/absence analyses, though that assumption may not hold. When HLA alleles, especially DR and DQ, strongly co-occurred, TCR associations were difficult to assign to individual alleles. A cluster of highly shared sequence variants was judged likely to represent a technical artifact of the sequencing pipeline. An association between a missense DCLRE1C variant and V-gene and J-gene trimming of TCR beta chains was found in a later genetic analysis and replicated in an independent cohort.

This clone was counted once. It has no known antigen specificity. Base quality data are lacking; no much larger clone is found one base away. Including the terminal cysteine and phenylalanine, the CDR3 comprises 15 residues. Only CDR3 DNA is held: 45 bases, read in frame from base 1. V is pared back by 0 bases and J by 4 bases, with 13 bases lying between the germline termini. Per the germline V gene, MNHEY is the CDR1 and SVGAGI is the CDR2. Library preparation employed the immunoSEQ multiplex PCR assay. A mixture of 60 forward primers for TCR Vbeta segments and 13 reverse primers for TCR Jbeta segments was used in the multiplex PCR. The CDR3 region of rearranged TCR beta genes was amplified from genomic DNA by a multiplex PCR assay. Amplified TCR beta libraries were sequenced as 87-base-pair reads on the Illumina HiSeq System. Per the authors' processing: Across the 670 or so repertoires, a later analysis counted some 80 million unique TCR beta chains, 8.5 million to 12 million of which were shared by at least two donors. Raw reads were error-corrected and collapsed into unique sequences by a nearest-neighbor algorithm in which closely related sequences were merged to remove PCR and sequencing errors. CDR3 sequences were aligned to IMGT reference sequences to assign V, D and J gene segments. For a sequence to be retained, at least a six-nucleotide match to both a V gene segment and a J gene segment was required. Rearrangements were called productive when the CDR3 lacked stop codons and stayed in frame with V and J; all others were non-productive. Following IMGT convention, CDR3 was defined as the stretch from the second conserved V-encoded cysteine up to the conserved J-encoded phenylalanine. In an earlier analysis of around 640 of the donors, sequences lacking an unambiguous match to a single V gene segment were excluded. An earlier analysis of about 590 of the donors classified V segments as functional when productive rearrangements were above 56.7% and as segregating when the standard deviation between donors was above 5%. A statistical classification framework was built to diagnose cytomegalovirus status from the catalog of TCR beta chain sequences. In a later analysis, TCR nucleotide sequences were compared against IMGT/GENE-DB human TR gene sequences so that V and J genes could be assigned. The TCRdist pipeline was used in a later analysis to assign CDR3 sequences and most-parsimonious VDJ recombination scenarios. In a later analysis, each TCR beta chain was defined by its CDR3 amino acid sequence together with its V-gene family, and reads without a unique V-gene family were excluded. In a later analysis, 450 to 600 highly shared, low-generation-probability nucleotide sequences were removed to address suspected cross-contamination and a sequencing artifact. In a later analysis, a clonal expansion index was calculated for each public chain from normalized within-repertoire ranks of inferred template counts. Generation probabilities in a later analysis came from a VDJ recombination model fitted to out-of-frame rearrangements, and those results were checked against IGoR. In a later analysis, TCR-TCR, TCR-HLA and TCR-CMV co-occurrence was scored with hypergeometric tests, and a repertoire-size bias correction was applied to TCR pairs. In a later analysis, false discovery rates were estimated by permuting HLA or CMV assignments 20 times. In a later analysis, co-occurring TCRs were grouped with DBSCAN, and TCRdist sequence similarity was added when clustering was performed within HLA-allele-positive subsets. Repertoires with fewer than 30,000 or more than 120,000 public chains were left out of co-occurrence clustering, as were four to six repertoires with anomalous nucleotide sharing. The source is immuneACCESS, and TCRdb retained only in-frame sequences with V and J called. Part of the clones is not carried over; for the studies checked, unresolved V genes explain less than half of this, and the remainder is unexplained. V and J calls and clone size are those listed in that table; D and trimming were worked out from the DNA. Present in this sample are 100,000 to 150,000 clones, roughly four fifths of which were seen just once. Almost 6% of the sample is in the top ten clones.

The cohort was made up of approximately 670 healthy bone marrow donors. Cohort members were all nominally healthy when sampled, although unrecorded immune exposures were likely present. The donor tested CMV seropositive and was one of the 289 seropositive cohort members. Each donor provided a peripheral blood sample, and peripheral blood mononuclear cells were used for TCR beta sequencing. Genomic DNA was extracted from the blood cell samples with the Qiagen DNeasy Blood Extraction Kit. Recombination joined TRBV6-5 with TRBJ2-7, and the D gene may be TRBD1, 6 bases matching. This sequence was found in a woman between 45 and 60 years old in good health and CMV-seropositive. Sequencing used PBMCs. CDR3 protein: CASSYSTRGYYEQYF. The bases are TGTGCCAGCAGTTACTCGACCAGGGGCTATTACGAGCAGTACTTC.